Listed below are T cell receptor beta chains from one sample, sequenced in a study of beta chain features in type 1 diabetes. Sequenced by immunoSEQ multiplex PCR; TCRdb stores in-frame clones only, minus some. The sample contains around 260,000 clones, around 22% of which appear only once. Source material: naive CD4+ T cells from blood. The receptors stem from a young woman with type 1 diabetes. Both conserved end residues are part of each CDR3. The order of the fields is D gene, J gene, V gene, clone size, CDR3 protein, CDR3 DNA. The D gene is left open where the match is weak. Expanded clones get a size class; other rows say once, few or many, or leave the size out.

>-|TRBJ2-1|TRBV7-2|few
CASSVYRVGNEQFF
TGTGCCAGCAGCGTCTACAGGGTCGGCAATGAGCAGTTCTTC
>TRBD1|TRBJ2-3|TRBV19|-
CASSIGQGDTRQYF
TGTGCCAGTAGTATTGGGCAGGGGGATACGCGGCAGTATTTT
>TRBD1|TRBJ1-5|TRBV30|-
CAWSGGQGGNQPQHF
TGTGCCTGGAGCGGCGGACAGGGGGGCAATCAGCCCCAGCATTTT
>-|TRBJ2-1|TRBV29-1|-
CSVRPGYNEQFF
TGCAGCGTTAGGCCGGGCTACAATGAGCAGTTCTTC
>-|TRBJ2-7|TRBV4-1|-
CASSQVHGGAYEQYF
TGCGCCAGCAGCCAAGTCCACGGAGGGGCGTACGAGCAGTACTTC
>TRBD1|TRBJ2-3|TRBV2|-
CASSRTGGTDTQYF
TGTGCCAGCAGTAGGACAGGGGGCACAGATACGCAGTATTTT
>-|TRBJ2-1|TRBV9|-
CASSVEVRVSSYNEQFF
TGTGCCAGCAGCGTAGAAGTCAGGGTGAGCTCCTACAATGAGCAGTTCTTC
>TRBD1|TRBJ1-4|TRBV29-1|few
CSVATGGNEKLFF
TGCAGCGTTGCGACAGGGGGAAATGAAAAACTGTTTTTT
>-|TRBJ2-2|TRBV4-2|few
CASSRLTSNTGELFF
TGTGCCAGCAGCCGACTTACCTCGAACACCGGGGAGCTGTTTTTT
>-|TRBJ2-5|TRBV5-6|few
CASSSKVQIQETQYF
TGTGCCAGCAGCTCCAAGGTACAGATCCAAGAGACCCAGTACTTC
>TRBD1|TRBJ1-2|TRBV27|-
CASSFRTGHYGYTF
TGTGCCAGCAGTTTCAGGACAGGGCACTATGGCTACACCTTC
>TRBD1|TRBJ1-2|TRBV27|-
CASSPLGRGRDGYTF
TGTGCCAGCAGTCCCCTAGGCAGGGGGCGCGATGGCTACACCTTC
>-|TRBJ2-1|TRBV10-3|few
CAIRDRSYNEQFF
TGTGCCATCCGAGACAGGTCCTACAATGAGCAGTTCTTC
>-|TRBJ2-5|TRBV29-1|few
CSFYRDIQETQYF
TGCAGCTTTTACCGGGACATCCAAGAGACCCAGTACTTC
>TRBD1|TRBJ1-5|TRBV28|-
CASSLLGGRSQPQHF
TGTGCCAGCAGTTTGTTAGGGGGCAGGAGTCAGCCCCAGCATTTT
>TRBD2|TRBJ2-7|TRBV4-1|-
CASSPTSGGSYEQYF
TGCGCCAGCAGCCCGACTAGCGGGGGCTCCTACGAGCAGTACTTC
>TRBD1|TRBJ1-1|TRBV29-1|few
CSVEWTGGVEAFF
TGCAGCGTTGAATGGACAGGGGGCGTTGAAGCTTTCTTT
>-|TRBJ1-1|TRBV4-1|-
CASSPRLGGNTEAFF
TGCGCCAGCAGCCCCCGCCTGGGGGGGAACACTGAAGCTTTCTTT
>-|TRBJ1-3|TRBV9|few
CASSVELQGNTIYF
TGTGCCAGCAGCGTAGAACTCCAGGGGAACACCATATATTTT
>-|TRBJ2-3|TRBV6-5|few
CAAGYTDTQYF
TGTGCCGCCGGTTACACAGATACGCAGTATTTT
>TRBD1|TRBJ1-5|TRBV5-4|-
CASSRQGDQPQHF
TGTGCCAGCAGTCGACAGGGGGATCAGCCCCAGCATTTT
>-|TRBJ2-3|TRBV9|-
CASSLSEGAITDTQYF
TGTGCCAGCAGCCTATCGGAGGGGGCGATCACAGATACGCAGTATTTT
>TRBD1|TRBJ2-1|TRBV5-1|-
CASNRGGSYNEQFF
TGCGCCAGCAACAGGGGCGGCTCCTACAATGAGCAGTTCTTC
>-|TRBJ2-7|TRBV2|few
CASTSSYEQYF
TGTGCCAGCACCAGCTCCTACGAGCAGTACTTC
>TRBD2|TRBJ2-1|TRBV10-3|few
CAISRTSGINNEQFF
TGTGCCATCAGTCGGACTAGCGGGATAAACAATGAGCAGTTCTTC
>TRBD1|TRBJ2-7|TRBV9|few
CASSVLGTGEYEQYF
TGTGCCAGCAGCGTACTCGGGACAGGGGAATACGAGCAGTACTTC
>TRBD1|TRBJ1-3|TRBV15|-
CATSKRKGAEGNTIYF
TGTGCCACCAGCAAAAGGAAGGGGGCAGAAGGAAACACCATATATTTT